These 9 T cell receptor beta chains share one sample of origin, sequenced in a study of cytomegalovirus exposure and HLA in healthy donors. PCR employed 60 Vbeta and 13 Jbeta primers. Measured with immunoSEQ multiplex PCR; TCRdb has only the in-frame clones, and not every one. Its table records roughly 120,000 clones. Source material: PBMCs. Receptor source: a man aged 18-30 years in good health and CMV-seronegative.

The V and J genes are TRBV28 and TRBJ2-7; 9 bases are a match to TRBD2. Germline CDR1 is MDHEN and CDR2 is SYDVKM. CDR3 length: 15 amino acids. V gave up 5 bases and J gave up 0 bases; unmatched junction bases: 5. The CDR3 nucleotides are TGTGCCAGCAGTACCCCGGGACTAGCCTCCTACGAGCAGTACTTC. Translating gives CASSTPGLASYEQYF.

The chain links TRBV15 to TRBJ1-2; D not certain. From germline, CDR1 is LNHNV and CDR2 YYDKDF (reference sequence). V was trimmed by 0 bases and J by 2 bases, leaving 10 bases between them. The CDR3 spans 15 residues. CDR3 loop: CATSRDQRENYGYTF. DNA of the CDR3: TGTGCCACCAGCAGAGATCAGCGGGAGAACTATGGCTACACCTTC.

This chain links TRBV7-8 with TRBJ2-7, with 10 nucleotides matching TRBD2. V was clipped by 6 bases and J by 7 bases; unmatched bases: 9. CDR1 and CDR2 (germline): SGHVS, FQNEAQ. This CDR3 is built from 14 residues. In DNA form, the CDR3 reads TGTGCCAGCAGATCAGCGGGAGGGCGGAGTGAGCAGTACTTC. Protein: CASRSAGGRSEQYF.

The gene calls are TRBV19 and TRBJ1-3; D unclear. The ends were cut back, 3 bases at V and 4 bases at J, with 13 bases in the middle. This CDR3 has 15 residues. Germline V gene sequence: CDR1 LNHDA, CDR2 SQIVND (reference sequence). CDR3 region: CASSIGVSAGNTIYF. CDR3 bases: TGTGCCAGTAGTATCGGAGTGAGCGCCGGAAACACCATATATTTT.

The V and J genes are TRBV30 and TRBJ2-3; possible D gene TRBD1, 5 bases. The CDR3 totals 15 residues. Looked up from germline, CDR1 is GTSNPN and CDR2 is SVGIG (reference sequence). Deletions cut 7 bases from V and 3 bases from J, with 20 bases between. CDR3 nucleotide sequence: TGTGCCTACTCCTCGTGGGGCGAGGAAACAGATACGCAGTATTTT. It is translated as CAYSSWGEETDTQYF.

The chain uses TRBV9 and TRBJ2-1; unclear D gene. Germline V gene sequence: CDR1 SGDLS, CDR2 YYNGEE. V lost 3 bases, J lost 7 bases, and 8 bases lay in between. This CDR3 is built from 12 residues. This CDR3 reads CASSAVQNEQFF. Written as DNA, the CDR3 is TGTGCCAGCAGCGCCGTGCAGAATGAGCAGTTCTTC.

The chain is built from TRBV9 and TRBJ2-1; tentative D call: TRBD2 (8 bases). V shed 4 bases and J shed 4 bases, with 33 bases lying between them. This CDR3 is 21 amino acids long. In germline, CDR1 is SGDLS, CDR2 YYNGEE. The chain's CDR3 is CASSPLRQGLAGGAFYNEQFF. CDR3 nucleotides: TGTGCCAGCAGCCCACTCAGACAGGGTCTGGCGGGAGGCGCTTTTTACAATGAGCAGTTCTTC.

The genes are TRBV10-2 and TRBJ2-1; TRBD2 matches at 13 bases. The CDR3 length is 15 residues. Looked up from germline, CDR1 is WSHSY and CDR2 is SAAADI. V lost 6 bases, J lost 10 bases, and 9 bases stayed unmatched. DNA for the CDR3: TGCGCCAGCAGCACCGGACTAGCGGGGGCAGGGGAGCAGTTCTTC. It specifies CASSTGLAGAGEQFF.

About this clone: Other DNA sequences in the sample encode the same CDR3. The chain has TRBV28 and TRBJ2-7; D gene ambiguous. Germline-derived CDR1 and CDR2 are MDHEN and SYDVKM. This CDR3 is built from 11 residues. Trimming removed 6 bases at V and 4 bases at J, with 7 bases between. CDR3 bases: TGTGCCAGCAGCCCCGGTTACGAGCAGTACTTC. Translating it yields CASSPGYEQYF.